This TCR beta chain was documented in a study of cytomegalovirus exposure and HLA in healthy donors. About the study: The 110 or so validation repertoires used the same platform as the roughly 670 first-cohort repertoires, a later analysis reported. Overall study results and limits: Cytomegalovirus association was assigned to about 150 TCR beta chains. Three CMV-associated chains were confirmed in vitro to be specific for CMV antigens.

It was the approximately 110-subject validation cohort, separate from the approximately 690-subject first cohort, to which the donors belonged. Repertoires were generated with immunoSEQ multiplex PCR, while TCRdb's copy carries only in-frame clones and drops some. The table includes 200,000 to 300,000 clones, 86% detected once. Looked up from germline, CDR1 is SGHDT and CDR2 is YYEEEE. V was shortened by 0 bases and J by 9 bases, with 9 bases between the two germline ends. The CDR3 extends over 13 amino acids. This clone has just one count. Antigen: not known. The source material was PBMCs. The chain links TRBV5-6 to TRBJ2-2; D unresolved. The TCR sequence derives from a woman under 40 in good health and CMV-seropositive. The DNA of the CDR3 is TGTGCCAGCAGCTTGGTCAGGCAAAGGGAGCTGTTTTTT. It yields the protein CASSLVRQRELFF.